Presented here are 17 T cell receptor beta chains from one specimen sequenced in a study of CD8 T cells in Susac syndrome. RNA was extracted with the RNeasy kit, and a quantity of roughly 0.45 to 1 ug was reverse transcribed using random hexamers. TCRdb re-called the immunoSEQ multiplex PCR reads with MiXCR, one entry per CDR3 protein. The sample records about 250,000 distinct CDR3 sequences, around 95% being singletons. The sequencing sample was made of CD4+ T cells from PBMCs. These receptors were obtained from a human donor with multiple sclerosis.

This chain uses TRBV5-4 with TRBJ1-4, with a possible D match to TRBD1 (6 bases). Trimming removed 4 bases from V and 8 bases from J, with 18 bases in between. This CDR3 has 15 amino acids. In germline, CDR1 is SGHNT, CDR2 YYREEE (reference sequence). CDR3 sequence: CASSLYVQGREKLFF. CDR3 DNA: TGTGCCAGCAGCCTTTACGTACAGGGTAGGGAAAAACTGTTTTTT.

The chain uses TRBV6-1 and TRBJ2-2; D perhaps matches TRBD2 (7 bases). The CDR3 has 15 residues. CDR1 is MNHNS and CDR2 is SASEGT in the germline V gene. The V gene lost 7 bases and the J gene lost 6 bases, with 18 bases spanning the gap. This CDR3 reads CASMDTEGGAGELFF. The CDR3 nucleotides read TGTGCCAGCATGGATACTGAGGGGGGGGCCGGGGAGCTGTTTTTT.

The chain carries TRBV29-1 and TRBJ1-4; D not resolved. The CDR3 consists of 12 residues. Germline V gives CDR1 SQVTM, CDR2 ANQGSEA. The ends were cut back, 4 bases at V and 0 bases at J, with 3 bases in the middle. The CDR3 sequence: CSVATTNEKLFF. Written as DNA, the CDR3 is TGCAGCGTTGCTACAACTAATGAAAAACTGTTTTTT.

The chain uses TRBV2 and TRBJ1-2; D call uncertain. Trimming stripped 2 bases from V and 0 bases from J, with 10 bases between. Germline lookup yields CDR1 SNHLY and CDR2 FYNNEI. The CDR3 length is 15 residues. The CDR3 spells CASSENGVTNYGYTF. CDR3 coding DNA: TGTGCCAGCAGTGAAAATGGGGTGACTAACTATGGCTACACCTTC.

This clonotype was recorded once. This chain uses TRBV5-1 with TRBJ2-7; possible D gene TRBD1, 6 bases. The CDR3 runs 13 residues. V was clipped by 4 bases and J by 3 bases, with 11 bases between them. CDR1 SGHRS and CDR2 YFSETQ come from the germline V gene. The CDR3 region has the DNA TGCGCCAGCAGCATAGGACAGATCTACGAGCAGTACTTC. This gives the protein CASSIGQIYEQYF.

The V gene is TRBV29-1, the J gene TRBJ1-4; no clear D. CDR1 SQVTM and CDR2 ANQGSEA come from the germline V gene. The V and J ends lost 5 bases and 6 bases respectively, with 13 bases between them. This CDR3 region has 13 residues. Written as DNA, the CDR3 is TGCAGCGTTTGCGTGGGGATGGATGAAAAACTGTTTTTT. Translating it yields CSVCVGMDEKLFF. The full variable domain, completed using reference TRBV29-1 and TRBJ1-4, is SAVISQKPSRDICQRGTSLTIQCQVDSQVTMMFWYRQQPGQSLTLIATANQGSEATYESGFVIDKFPISRPNLTFSTLTVSNMSPEDSSIYLCSVCVGMDEKLFFGSGTQLSVL.

The CDR3 reads CAWGGGPNTGELFF. The DNA for the CDR3 is TGTGCCTGGGGCGGGGGGCCGAACACCGGGGAGCTGTTTTTT. This chain connects TRBV30 to TRBJ2-2; 8 positions agree with TRBD2. CDR3 length: 14 residues. The V segment lost 5 bases and the J segment 0 bases; nucleotides outside the gene matches: 2. CDR1 and CDR2 (germline): GTSNPN, SVGIG (reference sequence).

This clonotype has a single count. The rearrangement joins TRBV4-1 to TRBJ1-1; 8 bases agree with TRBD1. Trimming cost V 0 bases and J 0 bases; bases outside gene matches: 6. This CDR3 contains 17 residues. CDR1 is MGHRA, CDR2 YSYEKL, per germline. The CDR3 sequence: CASSQDPQTGVNTEAFF. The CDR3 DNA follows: TGCGCCAGCAGCCAAGACCCCCAGACAGGGGTGAACACTGAAGCTTTCTTT.

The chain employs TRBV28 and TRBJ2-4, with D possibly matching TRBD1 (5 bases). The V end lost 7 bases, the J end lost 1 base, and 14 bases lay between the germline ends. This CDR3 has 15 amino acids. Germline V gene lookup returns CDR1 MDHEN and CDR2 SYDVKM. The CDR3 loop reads CASIGATLAKNIQYF. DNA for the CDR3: TGTGCCAGCATTGGGGCGACGTTGGCCAAAAACATTCAGTACTTC.

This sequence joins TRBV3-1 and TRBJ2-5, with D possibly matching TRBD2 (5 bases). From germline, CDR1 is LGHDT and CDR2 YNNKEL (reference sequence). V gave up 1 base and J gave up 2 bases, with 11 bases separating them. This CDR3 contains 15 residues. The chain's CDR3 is CASSQVPREQETQYF. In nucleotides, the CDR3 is TGTGCCAGCAGCCAAGTTCCTCGGGAACAAGAGACCCAGTACTTC.

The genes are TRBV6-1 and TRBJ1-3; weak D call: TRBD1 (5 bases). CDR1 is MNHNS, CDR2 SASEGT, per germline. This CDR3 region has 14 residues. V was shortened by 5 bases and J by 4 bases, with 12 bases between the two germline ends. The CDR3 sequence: CASSSGTRGNTIYF. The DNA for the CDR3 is TGTGCCAGCAGTTCAGGGACGCGCGGAAACACCATATATTTT.

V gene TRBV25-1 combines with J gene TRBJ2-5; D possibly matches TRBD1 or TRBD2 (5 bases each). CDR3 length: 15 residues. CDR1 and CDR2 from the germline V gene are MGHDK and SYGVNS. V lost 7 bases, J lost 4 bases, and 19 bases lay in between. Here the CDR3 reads CASTRGVGVVETQYF. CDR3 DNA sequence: TGTGCCAGCACCCGAGGGGTAGGGGTAGTAGAGACCCAGTACTTC.

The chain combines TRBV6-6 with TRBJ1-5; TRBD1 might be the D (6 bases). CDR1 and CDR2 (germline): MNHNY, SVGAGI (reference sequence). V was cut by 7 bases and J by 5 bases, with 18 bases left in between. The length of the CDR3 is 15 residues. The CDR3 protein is CASTLHGAGDQPQHF. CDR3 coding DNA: TGTGCCAGCACCCTGCATGGGGCAGGGGATCAGCCCCAGCATTTT.

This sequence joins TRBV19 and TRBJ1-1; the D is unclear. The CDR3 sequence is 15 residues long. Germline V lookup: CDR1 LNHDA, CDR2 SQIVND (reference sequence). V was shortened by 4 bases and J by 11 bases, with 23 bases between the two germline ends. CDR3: CASSTRTGNQAAAFF. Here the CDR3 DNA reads TGTGCCAGTAGTACCCGGACGGGGAATCAGGCTGCCGCTTTCTTT. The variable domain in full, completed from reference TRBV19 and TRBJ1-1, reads DGGITQSPKYLFRKEGQNVTLSCEQNLNHDAMYWYRQDPGQGLRLIYYSQIVNDFQKGDIAEGYSVSREKKESFPLTVTSAQKNPTAFYLCASSTRTGNQAAAFFGQGTRLTVV.

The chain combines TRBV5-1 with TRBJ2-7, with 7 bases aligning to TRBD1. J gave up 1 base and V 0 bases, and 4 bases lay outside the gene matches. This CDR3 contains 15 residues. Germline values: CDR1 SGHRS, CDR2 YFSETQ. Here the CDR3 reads CASSLDPGQSYEQYV. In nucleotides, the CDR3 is TGCGCCAGCAGCTTGGACCCGGGACAGTCCTACGAGCAGTACGTC.

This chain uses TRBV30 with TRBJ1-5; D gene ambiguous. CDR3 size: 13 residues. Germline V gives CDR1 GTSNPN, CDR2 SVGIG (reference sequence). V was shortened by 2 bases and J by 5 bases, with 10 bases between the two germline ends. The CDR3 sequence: CAWSPRGDQPQHF. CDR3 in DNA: TGTGCCTGGAGTCCTCGCGGGGATCAGCCCCAGCATTTT. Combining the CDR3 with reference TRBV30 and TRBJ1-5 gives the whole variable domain SQTIHQWPATLVQPVGSPLSLECTVEGTSNPNLYWYRQAAGRGLQLLFYSVGIGQISSEVPQNLSASRPQDRQFILSSKKLLLSDSGFYLCAWSPRGDQPQHFGDGTRLSIL.

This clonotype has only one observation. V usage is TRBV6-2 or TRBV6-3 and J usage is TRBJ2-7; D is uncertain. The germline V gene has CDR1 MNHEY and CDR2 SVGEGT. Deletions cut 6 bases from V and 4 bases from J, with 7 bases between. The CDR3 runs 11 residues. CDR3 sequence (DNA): TGTGCCAGCAGGGCGGCATACGAGCAGTACTTC. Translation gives CASRAAYEQYF.